The 19 T cell receptor beta chains below were found in one sample sequenced in a study of T cells in Graves' hyperthyroidism and ophthalmopathy. There were TCR beta CDR3 regions amplified from RNA transcripts. HTBI primers drove first-round RT-PCR of the TCR CDR3. TCRdb redid the calling of the multiplex PCR reads with MiXCR, one entry per CDR3 protein. The table includes 530,000 or so distinct CDR3 sequences, around 22% detected once. Sequencing was done on a sample of blood. Receptor source: a woman aged 25 to 39 with Graves' ophthalmopathy.

This clonotype was picked up many times. The chain combines TRBV27 with TRBJ1-3; no clear D gene. The V gene lost 3 bases and the J gene lost 4 bases, with 10 bases spanning the gap. The CDR3 runs 14 residues. Germline V gene lookup returns CDR1 MNHEY and CDR2 SMNVEV (reference sequence). CDR3 sequence: CASSFGPTGNTIYF. The CDR3 DNA follows: TGTGCCAGCAGTTTTGGGCCGACCGGAAACACCATATATTTT.

The rearrangement links TRBV6-1 to TRBJ1-2; D gene uncertain. The CDR3 runs to 14 residues. CDR1 and CDR2 from the germline V gene are MNHNS and SASEGT. Deletions cut 2 bases from V and 5 bases from J, with 12 bases between. CDR3 protein: CASSETDGVYGYTF. In DNA form, the CDR3 reads TGTGCCAGCAGTGAAACTGACGGAGTTTATGGCTACACCTTC.

This clonotype was seen more than once but under ten times. The chain joins TRBV7-6 to TRBJ2-5; 8 bases are shared with TRBD2. Trimming removed 5 bases from V and 9 bases from J; junction bases left unmatched: 14. Germline values: CDR1 SGHVS, CDR2 FNYEAQ. CDR3 length: 15 residues. CDR3 DNA sequence: TGTGCCAGCAGCCCGCAAATGTCCGGGGGGGCGGCCCAGTACTTC. This sequence encodes CASSPQMSGGAAQYF.

This clonotype was observed at least ten times. This chain connects TRBV13 to TRBJ2-7; D remains unclear. Germline V gives CDR1 PRHDT, CDR2 FYEKMQ (reference sequence). This CDR3 comprises 12 residues. The V gene lost 0 bases and the J gene lost 6 bases, with 6 bases spanning the gap. CDR3 bases: TGTGCCAGCAGCTTAGGCGGAGTCGAGCAGTACTTC. Protein sequence: CASSLGGVEQYF.

V gene TRBV30 combines with J gene TRBJ1-2; D is unclear. CDR1 and CDR2 (germline): GTSNPN, SVGIG (reference sequence). The ends were cut back, 1 base at V and 2 bases at J, with 8 bases in the middle. CDR3 length equals 13 residues. CDR3 sequence: CAWSAYRNYGYTF. The CDR3 region has the DNA TGTGCCTGGAGTGCATACAGAAACTATGGCTACACCTTC.

This rearrangement joins TRBV4-1 to TRBJ2-7; 7 bases match TRBD2. The germline gives CDR1 MGHRA, CDR2 YSYEKL. The V and J ends lost 0 bases and 3 bases, in that order; junction bases with no gene match: 11. The CDR3 has 17 amino acids. The CDR3 sequence is CASSQDMWEGLVYEQYF. The DNA of the CDR3 is TGCGCCAGCAGCCAAGATATGTGGGAGGGCCTCGTCTACGAGCAGTACTTC.

This clonotype has a count of ten or more. The chain recombines TRBV19 with TRBJ1-5; maybe TRBD1 (5 bases). Trimming stripped 10 bases from V and 6 bases from J, with 22 bases between. Germline CDR1 is LNHDA and CDR2 is SQIVND (reference sequence). The CDR3 has 15 amino acids. Here the CDR3 reads CAITEGSPEGQPQHF. CDR3 nucleotides: TGTGCCATTACCGAGGGGAGCCCCGAGGGTCAGCCCCAGCATTTT.

This clonotype was observed a few times. The V call is TRBV7-9, the J call TRBJ1-2; unclear D gene. V lost 4 bases and J 7 bases, leaving 7 bases between the germline ends. Germline loops: CDR1 SEHNR, CDR2 FQNEAQ (reference sequence). CDR3 size: 11 residues. The CDR3 DNA follows: TGTGCCAGCAGCTCCGTCGGTGGCTACACCTTC. It translates to CASSSVGGYTF.

There are a few counts of this clonotype. The chain employs TRBV28 and TRBJ2-7; 9 bases are a match to TRBD1. V dropped 4 bases and J dropped 3; count of bases not matched to a gene: 4. The CDR3 consists of 14 residues. Germline V lookup: CDR1 MDHEN, CDR2 SYDVKM. This CDR3 reads CASSWTDRGYEQYF. CDR3 nucleotide sequence: TGTGCCAGCAGTTGGACGGACAGGGGCTACGAGCAGTACTTC. The whole variable domain, remainder taken from reference TRBV28 and TRBJ2-7, is DVKVTQSSRYLVKRTGEKVFLECVQDMDHENMFWYRQDPGLGLRLIYFSYDVKMKEKGDIPEGYSVSREKKERFSLILESASTNQTSMYLCASSWTDRGYEQYFGPGTRLTVT.

The rearrangement links TRBV20-1 to TRBJ1-1, with a possible D match to TRBD1 (5 bases). This CDR3 region has 13 residues. The V gene's germline CDR1 is DFQATT and CDR2 SNEGSKA (reference sequence). Trimming left V 3 bases short and J 2 bases short, with 10 bases between. The CDR3: CSASYQGNTEAFF. For the CDR3, the DNA is TGCAGTGCTAGCTATCAGGGAAACACTGAAGCTTTCTTT.

This clonotype was seen a few times. J is TRBJ1-5 and V is TRBV19; D perhaps matches TRBD1 (6 bases). Germline V CDR1 and CDR2: LNHDA, SQIVND (reference sequence). V lost 4 bases and J 5 bases, leaving 9 bases between the germline ends. The CDR3 is 13 residues long. The CDR3 sequence: CASSTQGHQPQHF. Written as DNA, the CDR3 is TGTGCCAGTAGTACCCAGGGGCATCAGCCCCAGCATTTT.

This clonotype was seen repeatedly, ten times or more. The chain is built from TRBV12-3 or TRBV12-4 and TRBJ1-5, with TRBD1 matching 7 bases. The CDR3 runs to 14 residues. Trimming cost V 6 bases and J 2 bases; bases outside gene matches: 4. The CDR3 loop is CASSHRGGNQPQHF. In nucleotides, the CDR3 is TGTGCCAGCAGCCACAGGGGCGGCAATCAGCCCCAGCATTTT.

This clonotype was counted many times. The chain carries TRBV5-5 and TRBJ2-5; no firm D call. The CDR3 covers 14 residues. Trimming took off 3 bases at V and 5 bases at J, with 14 bases between the two ends. The germline V gene has CDR1 SGHKS and CDR2 YYEKEE (reference sequence). Here the CDR3 reads CASSSPTPPETQYF. The CDR3 DNA follows: TGTGCCAGCAGCTCTCCGACTCCACCGGAGACCCAGTACTTC.

CDR3 sequence: CASSESVAGGEQYF. CDR3 DNA sequence: TGTGCCAGCAGCGAATCGGTGGCCGGGGGGGAGCAGTACTTC. V gene TRBV12-3 or TRBV12-4 combines with J gene TRBJ2-7; 7 positions agree with TRBD2. The V segment lost 6 bases and the J segment 7 bases; nucleotides outside the gene matches: 12. The CDR3 length is 14 residues.

This clonotype has ten or more counts. The J gene is TRBJ1-5, the V gene TRBV2, with TRBD1 matching over 8 bases. Germline CDR1 reads SNHLY; CDR2 reads FYNNEI. This CDR3 is 14 amino acids long. The V and J ends lost 4 bases and 7 bases, in that order; junction bases with no gene match: 6. The DNA for the CDR3 is TGTGCCAGCAGTGGTTACAGGGGGTGGCAGCCCCAGCATTTT. The encoded protein is CASSGYRGWQPQHF.

This clonotype was seen a few times. The junction differs from germline at one of its ends, possibly a read error. The genes are TRBV3-1 and TRBJ2-7, with D possibly matching TRBD1 (6 bases). Germline V gene lookup returns CDR1 LGHDT and CDR2 YNNKEL (reference sequence). The CDR3 extends over 12 amino acids. The CDR3 sequence is CASSGGQSTSVF. The CDR3 DNA reads TGTGCCAGCAGCGGTGGACAGAGTACGAGCGTCTTC.

This clonotype was seen many times. The chain couples TRBV2 to TRBJ2-2; the D gene is possibly TRBD1 (6 bases). CDR3 length: 13 residues. V lost 9 bases to trimming and J lost 1 base, with 9 bases between them. Germline V gene sequence: CDR1 SNHLY, CDR2 FYNNEI. CDR3 amino acids: CASHRENTGELFF. CDR3 in DNA: TGTGCCAGTCACAGGGAGAACACCGGGGAGCTGTTTTTT.

This clonotype has a count of ten or more. V and J are TRBV6-1 and TRBJ1-2, with a possible D match to TRBD1 (6 bases). CDR1 and CDR2 from the germline V gene are MNHNS and SASEGT. Deletions cut 7 bases from V and 4 bases from J, with 16 bases between. CDR3 length equals 14 residues. The DNA of the CDR3 is TGTGCCAGCAATAGGCCACAGGGAATCTATGGCTACACCTTC. Its translation is CASNRPQGIYGYTF.

This clonotype was detected ten times or more. This chain uses TRBV29-1 with TRBJ1-2; 12 bases are shared with TRBD1. Germline CDR1 and CDR2: SQVTM and ANQGSEA. This CDR3 is 14 amino acids long. Germline trimming cut 7 bases from V and 9 bases from J; bases unmatched to any gene: 12. The CDR3 nucleotides are TGCAGCGCCCCGGGACAGGGGGCGGGCGGAAGCTACACCTTC. Encoded protein: CSAPGQGAGGSYTF.